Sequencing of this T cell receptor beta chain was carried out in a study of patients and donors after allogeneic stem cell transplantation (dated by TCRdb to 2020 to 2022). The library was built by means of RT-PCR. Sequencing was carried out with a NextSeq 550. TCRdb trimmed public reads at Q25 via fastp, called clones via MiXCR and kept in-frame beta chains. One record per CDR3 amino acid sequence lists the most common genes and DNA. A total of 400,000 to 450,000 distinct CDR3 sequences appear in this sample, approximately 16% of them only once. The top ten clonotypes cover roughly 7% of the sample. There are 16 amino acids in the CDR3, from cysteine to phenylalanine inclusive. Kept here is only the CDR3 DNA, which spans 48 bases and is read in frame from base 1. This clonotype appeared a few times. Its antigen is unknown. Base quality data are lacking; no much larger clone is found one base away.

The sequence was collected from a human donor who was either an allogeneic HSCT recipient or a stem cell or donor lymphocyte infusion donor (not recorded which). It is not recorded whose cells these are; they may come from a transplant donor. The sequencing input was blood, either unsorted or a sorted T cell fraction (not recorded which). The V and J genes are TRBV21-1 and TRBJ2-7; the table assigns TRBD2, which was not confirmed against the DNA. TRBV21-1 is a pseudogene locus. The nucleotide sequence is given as TGTGCCAGCAGCAGGCCCACTCTAGCGGGAGTCGACGAGCAGTACTTC. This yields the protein CASSRPTLAGVDEQYF.